This T cell receptor beta chain was captured by sequencing in a study of shared clonotypes between healthy human individuals. Assay used: immunoSEQ multiplex PCR; TCRdb lists only in-frame clones, some missing. This table has roughly 1,500,000 clones, around 98% appearing once. This CDR3 region has 12 residues. Germline assignment: CDR1 MNHNY and CDR2 SVGAGI (reference sequence). Trimming cost V 7 bases and J 0 bases, with 6 bases left between them. This sequence originates from a man in his thirties or forties in good health. The material sequenced was naive CD4+ T cells sorted from blood. The subset: CD45RA+ positively selected. The chain links TRBV6-6 to TRBJ2-5; D is unresolved. CDR3 sequence (DNA): TGTGCCAGCAACCCTAACCAAGAGACCCAGTACTTC. Amino acid sequence: CASNPNQETQYF.